This T cell receptor (beta chain) was identified in a study of PD-1 blockade in classical Hodgkin lymphoma. Trimming cost V 5 bases and J 6 bases; bases outside gene matches: 14. In germline, CDR1 is SGHDN, CDR2 FVKESK. CDR3 length: 16 residues. As to this clone: Its antigen is currently unknown.

Sequenced by immunoSEQ multiplex PCR; TCRdb stores in-frame clones only, minus some. The sample lists about 85,000 clones, 80% to 95% occurring once. General study points: Initiation of nivolumab under 1 year after ASCT led to exclusion of patients.

Relapse was seen in all patients after autologous stem cell transplantation, and brentuximab vedotin exposure was variable. Patients reached a best response of complete response, partial response or progressive disease. The source of this sequence is a human donor with classical Hodgkin lymphoma. The source was peripheral blood mononuclear cells (PBMCs), collected before the second cycle of nivolumab. The rearrangement links TRBV14 to TRBJ2-7; TRBD1 aligns across 9 bases. DNA of the CDR3: TGTGCCAGCAGCAGTAACCGGGACAGGGTCCCTCTCGAGCAGTACTTC. Protein: CASSSNRDRVPLEQYF.